The T cell receptor beta chain described here comes from a study of blood T cell repertoires in COVID-19. Germline-derived CDR1 and CDR2 are SNHLY and FYNNEI. This CDR3 spans 14 amino acids. Trimming pared 4 bases from V and 3 bases from J, leaving 12 bases between. Assay: immunoSEQ multiplex PCR; the TCRdb copy retains only in-frame clones and omits some. Among 200,000 to 300,000 clones listed, around 86% were seen once. This TCR derives from a woman aged 45-59 years who had recovered from COVID-19. V is TRBV2 and J is TRBJ2-5; no clear D gene. Sequencing input: PBMCs or T cells enriched from blood (not recorded which). CDR3 loop: CASSASARKETQYF. The CDR3 region has the DNA TGTGCCAGCAGTGCTTCTGCTAGAAAAGAGACCCAGTACTTC.